The present TCR beta chain was sequenced within a study of T cell repertoires in cytomegalovirus infection. The wider study: Evidence of both CMV infection and a matching HLA type came from public TCR beta signatures.

Comments on this clonotype: Its antigen remains unidentified.

Study-level results: HLA-C-restricted, CMV-specific TCR beta clonotypes were dominant ex vivo. Carriers of CMV plus the relevant HLA were identified by cumulative public TCR beta family frequency.

V was clipped by 7 bases and J by 5 bases; unmatched bases: 2. The germline gives CDR1 SNHLY, CDR2 FYNNEI. The CDR3 runs 13 residues. TCRdb independently ran MiXCR on the reads; one entry per CDR3 protein. The sample has roughly 630,000 distinct CDR3 sequences, 20% to 30% seen once; the top ten hold around 7.6%. The chain employs TRBV2 and TRBJ2-5; 12 nucleotides match TRBD1. This receptor was obtained from a human donor in good health (CMV status not recorded). Some clones in this sample may be carry-over from other donors' samples. Sequencing was performed on CD8+ T cells from PBMCs. The CDR3 nucleotides are TGTGCCAGCAAGGGACAGGGGGCTGAGACCCAGTACTTC. Translating it yields CASKGQGAETQYF.